This TCR beta chain appears in the sequencing data of a study of blood T cell repertoires in COVID-19. With 1 base removed from V and 8 bases from J, the gap between germline ends came to 18 bases. Germline assignment: CDR1 SGHRS and CDR2 YFSETQ. The CDR3 is made up of 15 amino acids. Repertoires were generated with immunoSEQ multiplex PCR, while TCRdb's copy carries only in-frame clones and drops some. The table records about 45,000 clones, around 80% of them present only once. The chain is built from TRBV5-1 and TRBJ1-2; D is uncertain. The sequenced material came from peripheral blood. This clonotype was sampled from a man older than 75 in a cohort sampled during active COVID-19. The CDR3 here is CASSLPAPQAAGYTF. As DNA, the CDR3 is TGCGCCAGCAGCTTGCCTGCACCTCAGGCCGCGGGCTACACCTTC.